These T cell receptor beta chains were read from a single sample in a study of cytomegalovirus exposure and HLA in healthy donors. Profiled with immunoSEQ multiplex PCR; TCRdb holds only in-frame clones, not every one. The sample has 100,000 to 150,000 clones, less than 85% seen once. Material: PBMCs. The receptors come from a female donor in good health and CMV-seronegative. CDR3s include the opening cysteine and the closing phenylalanine or tryptophan. D genes are given only for firm matches. The size field is filled for only some rows; it gives once, few, many or a size class.

>TRBJ1-4|-|TRBV5-1|-
TGCGCCCCTGAACCCAAATGGGGAGATCCCAAGGCTAATGAAAAACTGTTTTTT
CAPEPKWGDPKANEKLFF
>TRBJ2-5|-|TRBV11-1|few
TGTGCCAGCAGCTTGGGCGCAGGGGTCCAAGAGACCCAGTACTTC
CASSLGAGVQETQYF
>TRBJ2-1|TRBD2|TRBV6-6|-
TGTGCCAGCAGTACCCGGACTAGCGGCACCTACAATGAGCAGTTCTTC
CASSTRTSGTYNEQFF
>TRBJ2-1|-|TRBV14|few
TGTGCCAGCAGCCGAACCGATAGCGTCGGAGAGCAGTTCTTC
CASSRTDSVGEQFF
>TRBJ2-7|-|TRBV2|-
TGTGCCAGCAGTGATTTAGCTTCCTACGAGCAGTACTTC
CASSDLASYEQYF
>TRBJ2-2|TRBD2|TRBV5-4|-
TGTGCCAGCAGCTTTAGCGGGACGAACACCGGGGAGCTGTTTTTT
CASSFSGTNTGELFF
>TRBJ1-1|TRBD1|TRBV7-3|once
TGTGCCAGCAGCTCGTCGGGACAGGGAGTCACTGAAGCTTTCTTT
CASSSSGQGVTEAFF
>TRBJ2-3|-|TRBV10-3|-
TGTGCCATCAGTGATCGCGGGAGCACAGATACGCAGTATTTT
CAISDRGSTDTQYF
>TRBJ1-5|TRBD1|TRBV6-1|-
TGTGCCAGCAGTGTTTCCGGGACAGGGCCCCTGGGGAATCAGCCCCAGCATTTT
CASSVSGTGPLGNQPQHF
>TRBJ2-1|-|TRBV18|-
TGTGCCAACTCACAAAGACTAGTCGGGGACAATGAGCAGTTCTTC
CANSQRLVGDNEQFF
>TRBJ2-4|TRBD1|TRBV6-6|few
TGTGCCAGCAGTTACGACAGGGCTAACATTCAGTACTTC
CASSYDRANIQYF
>TRBJ2-7|-|TRBV19|-
TGTGCCAGTAGTATAGATGCGGAAGACTACGAGCAGTACTTC
CASSIDAEDYEQYF
>TRBJ1-3|-|TRBV5-4|-
TGTGCCAGCAGGCCCGACAGTCGCTCTGGAAACACCATATATTTT
CASRPDSRSGNTIYF
>TRBJ2-1|TRBD1|TRBV7-7|-
TGTGCTAGCAGCCCAAGGGGACAGGGGGCGCAGGGTGAGCAGTTCTTC
CASSPRGQGAQGEQFF
>TRBJ1-2|-|TRBV18|few
TGTGCCAGCTCACTTAAAGCCGAGGGACAAAACTATGGCTACACCTTC
CASSLKAEGQNYGYTF
>TRBJ2-1|TRBD1|TRBV19|-
TGTGCCAGTAGTATAACGGGACAGGGGTTCCATGAGCAGTTCTTC
CASSITGQGFHEQFF
>TRBJ1-1|TRBD1|TRBV5-1|-
TGCGCCAGCAGCTCCCAGACAGGGTTTATTGAAGCTTTCTTT
CASSSQTGFIEAFF
>TRBJ2-1|TRBD1|TRBV10-3|few
TGTGCCATCAGTGACCCGGACCGGGACAGGGTCTGGCATGAGCAGTTCTTC
CAISDPDRDRVWHEQFF
>TRBJ2-7|-|TRBV11-2|once
TGTGCCAGCAGCTCCCCACGGGTGTACGAGCAGTACTTC
CASSSPRVYEQYF
>TRBJ2-1|TRBD2|TRBV28|-
TGCGCCAGCAGTCCTTCTAGCGGGAGGGCCGGCAATGAGCAGTTCTTC
CASSPSSGRAGNEQFF
>TRBJ2-5|-|TRBV7-8|-
TGTGCCAGCAGCTTACTAGTCTGGGAGACCCAGTACTTC
CASSLLVWETQYF
>TRBJ1-2|-|TRBV28|few
TGTGCCAGCAGGGACAGTATGATGTCCTATGGCTACACCTTC
CASRDSMMSYGYTF
>TRBJ1-1|-|TRBV6-5|-
TGTGCCAGCAGTTATTCCGGACTTTCAAGTACTGAAGCTTTCTTT
CASSYSGLSSTEAFF
>TRBJ1-1|TRBD1|TRBV11-1|-
TGTGCCAGCAGCTCCAGACAGGGGGGGAACACTGAAGCCTTCTTT
CASSSRQGGNTEAFF
>TRBJ2-5|-|TRBV29-1|-
TGCAGCGTGGGAGCGTACCAAGAGACCCAGTACTTC
CSVGAYQETQYF
>TRBJ2-1|-|TRBV7-6|-
TGTGCCAGCAGCGTTAACACGGGGTTCGGCAATGAGCAGTTCTTC
CASSVNTGFGNEQFF
>TRBJ1-1|-|TRBV30|once
TGTGCCTGGACCGTAGGTACCCGGGTGAACACTGAAGCTTTCTTT
CAWTVGTRVNTEAFF
>TRBJ1-2|-|TRBV5-6|-
TGTGCCAGCAGCCCCGATAACAGGAGATCTTATGGCTACACCTTC
CASSPDNRRSYGYTF
>TRBJ1-3|TRBD1|TRBV25-1|few
TGTGCCAGCAGTGGGGACAGGGCTGGAAACACCATATATTTT
CASSGDRAGNTIYF
>TRBJ2-6|TRBD1|TRBV30|-
TGTGCCGCTGAACCGGGACAGGGATTCTCTGGGGCCAACGTCCTGACTTTC
CAAEPGQGFSGANVLTF
>TRBJ2-1|TRBD2|TRBV5-6|-
TGTGCCAGCAGCAAGTTGGCCGGGACTAGCGGAGACAATGAGCAGTTCTTC
CASSKLAGTSGDNEQFF
>TRBJ2-7|TRBD1|TRBV11-2|-
TGTGCCAGCAGCTTTGGGACAGGGTCCGAGCAGTACTTC
CASSFGTGSEQYF
>TRBJ1-3|TRBD1|TRBV29-1|-
TGCAGCGTTAAGGACAGGGAAGGCGTGGGAAACACCATATATTTT
CSVKDREGVGNTIYF
>TRBJ2-7|TRBD1|TRBV5-1|-
TGCGCCAGCAGATCCGGGACAGGGGGCTACGAGCAGTACTTC
CASRSGTGGYEQYF
>TRBJ2-7|TRBD1|TRBV30|-
TGTGCCTGGCAGAACAGGGGGCTTAGGAACGAGCAGTACTTC
CAWQNRGLRNEQYF
>TRBJ2-1|TRBD2|TRBV7-2|-
TGTGCCAGCAGCCGGGGACTAGCGGGGAAATACAATGAGCAGTTCTTC
CASSRGLAGKYNEQFF
>TRBJ2-4|-|TRBV20-1|-
TGCAGTGCTAGCGAGGGAAACAGTCAGTACTTC
CSASEGNSQYF
>TRBJ2-7|TRBD2|TRBV4-1|-
TGCGCCAGCAGCCAAGTGGGGGGGGAGCAGTACTTC
CASSQVGGEQYF